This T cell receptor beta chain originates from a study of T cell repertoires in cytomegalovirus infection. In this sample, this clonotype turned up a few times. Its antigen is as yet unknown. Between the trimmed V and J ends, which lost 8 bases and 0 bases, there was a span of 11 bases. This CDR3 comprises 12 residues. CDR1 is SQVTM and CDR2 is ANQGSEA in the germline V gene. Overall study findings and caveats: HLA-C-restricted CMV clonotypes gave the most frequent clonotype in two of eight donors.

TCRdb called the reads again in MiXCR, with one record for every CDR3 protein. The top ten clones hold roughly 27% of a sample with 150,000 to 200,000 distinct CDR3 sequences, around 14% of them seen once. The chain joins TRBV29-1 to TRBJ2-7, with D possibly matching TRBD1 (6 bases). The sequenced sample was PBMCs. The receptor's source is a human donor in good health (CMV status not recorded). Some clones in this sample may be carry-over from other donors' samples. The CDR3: CSTQGSSYEQYF. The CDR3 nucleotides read TGCAGCACCCAGGGGTCCTCCTACGAGCAGTACTTC.